This T cell receptor (beta chain) is from a study of blood T cell repertoires in COVID-19. V lost 5 bases and J lost 4, with 14 bases in between. CDR1 and CDR2 from the germline V gene are SGHTA and FQGNSA. This CDR3 comprises 14 residues. In the authors' workflow: Reference gene primer amplification gave nucleated cell count estimates. TCRdb's copy holds only in-frame clones and misses some; the assay was immunoSEQ multiplex PCR. V and J calls and clone size are given by that table; D and trimming were obtained from the DNA. The sample has about 350,000 clones; roughly 86% are singletons. The TCR originated in a woman in her 30s who had recovered from COVID-19. The rearrangement joins TRBV7-2 to TRBJ1-1; D may be TRBD1 (6 bases). Sequencing was done on a sample of PBMCs or T cells enriched from blood (not recorded which). The CDR3 protein is CASSPGQFGTEAFF. The CDR3 DNA reads TGTGCCAGCAGCCCTGGACAGTTCGGCACTGAAGCTTTCTTT. Full variable domain (outside the CDR3, taken from reference TRBV7-2 and TRBJ1-1): GAGVSQSPSNKVTEKGKDVELRCDPISGHTALYWYRQSLGQGLEFLIYFQGNSAPDKSGLPSDRFSAERTGGSVSTLTIQRTQQEDSAVYLCASSPGQFGTEAFFGQGTRLTVV.